One sample yielded the 27 T cell receptor beta chains listed below, sequenced in a study of identical twins. TCRdb reprocessed the 5' RACE reads via MiXCR and lists one record per CDR3 protein. The table has roughly 1,500,000 distinct CDR3 sequences, more than 30% seen once. The source material was cord blood. Receptors were obtained from a newborn girl in good health.

The chain couples TRBV19 to TRBJ1-6, with a possible D match to TRBD1 (5 bases). CDR1 and CDR2 from the germline V gene are LNHDA and SQIVND (reference sequence). Trimming left V 8 bases short and J 7 bases short, with 12 bases between. The CDR3 covers 13 residues. DNA for the CDR3: TGTGCCAGTTCCTCTTCAGGGAATTCACCCCTCCACTTT. It specifies CASSSSGNSPLHF.

Worth noting for this clonotype: Just one base apart from a much larger clone, this may be a read error. The rearrangement links TRBV2 to TRBJ2-7, with TRBD2 matching 8 bases. CDR3 size: 15 residues. Germline CDR1 and CDR2: SNHLY and FYNNEI. The J segment lost 7 bases and the V segment lost 2 bases, leaving 10 bases of the junction unmatched. CDR3 residues: CASSESGSTYNEQYF. CDR3 in DNA: TGTGCCAGCAGTGAAAGCGGGAGCACCTACAATGAGCAGTACTTC. The full variable domain, in which reference TRBV2 and TRBJ2-7 provide the parts outside the CDR3, is EPEVTQTPSHQVTQMGQEVILRCVPISNHLYFYWYRQILGQKVEFLVSFYNNEISEKSEIFDDQFSVERPDGSNFTLKIRSTKLEDSAMYFCASSESGSTYNEQYFGPGTRLTVT.

This clonotype was seen only a few times. V and J are TRBV5-6 and TRBJ2-4, with 7 bases fitting TRBD1. V shed 4 bases and J 0 bases; nucleotides not matched to a gene: 7. This CDR3 has 16 amino acids. The germline gives CDR1 SGHDT, CDR2 YYEEEE. The CDR3 region has the DNA TGTGCCAGCAGCCACCGGGACAGACTAGCCAAAAACATTCAGTACTTC. Protein: CASSHRDRLAKNIQYF.

This clonotype was seen more than once but under ten times. The genes are TRBV7-9 and TRBJ1-2; D uncertain. From germline, CDR1 is SEHNR and CDR2 FQNEAQ (reference sequence). The germline V and J ends were trimmed by 1 base and 5 bases, with 14 bases remaining between them. The CDR3 is 15 residues long. This CDR3 reads CASSLGWETEYGYTF. DNA for the CDR3: TGTGCCAGCAGCTTAGGTTGGGAGACCGAATATGGCTACACCTTC.

The V and J genes are TRBV4-1 and TRBJ2-7; 12 positions match TRBD2. Germline loops: CDR1 MGHRA, CDR2 YSYEKL. The CDR3 sequence is 18 residues long. The V gene end was trimmed by 3 bases and the J gene end by 0 bases; junction bases not matched to a gene: 9. CDR3 nucleotide sequence: TGCGCCAGCAGCCATTATTACCGGACTAGCGGGGACTCCTACGAGCAGTACTTC. This codes for CASSHYYRTSGDSYEQYF.

This clonotype was detected only a few times. This chain links TRBV6-5 with TRBJ1-1, with D tentatively TRBD1 (5 bases). From germline, CDR1 is MNHEY and CDR2 SVGAGI. Trimming removed 9 bases from V and 5 bases from J, with 13 bases in between. The CDR3 totals 12 residues. The DNA of the CDR3 is TGTGCCAGGCGTGAGGGACGAACTGAAGCTTTCTTT. Amino acids: CARREGRTEAFF.

The chain combines TRBV14 with TRBJ1-2; no firm D call. The CDR3 contains 14 residues. V was pared by 3 bases and J by 4 bases, with 12 bases between. CDR1 and CDR2 (germline): SGHDN, FVKESK. CDR3 residues: CASSQTTTTYGYTF. The CDR3 DNA reads TGTGCCAGCAGCCAGACGACAACGACCTATGGCTACACCTTC.

This clonotype was seen a handful of times. The chain uses TRBV10-3 and TRBJ1-6, with D perhaps TRBD1 (6 bases). Germline values: CDR1 ENHRY, CDR2 SYGVKD. There are 14 residues in the CDR3. V was pared by 4 bases and J by 8 bases, with 12 bases between. CDR3 sequence (DNA): TGTGCCATCAGTGGTACAGGGTCAGATTCACCCCTCCACTTT. Residues: CAISGTGSDSPLHF.

In the case of this clonotype: This likely comes from a read error, as the CDR3 has no conserved phenylalanine or tryptophan at its end. Because the CDR3's place on the DNA is in doubt, the DNA is left out and the CDR3 is given as listed by TCRdb. CDR3 residues: CASSKRGRPVSSYNSPLHL. The rearrangement links TRBV21-1 to TRBJ1-6; TRBD1 reflects the table's D call only, with no check against the DNA. TRBV21-1 is assigned pseudogene status. Ends included, the CDR3 has 19 residues.

This clonotype showed up many times. CDR3 coding DNA: TGCGCCAGCAGCTTGAGGGCCGACACAGATACGCAGTATTTT. This gives the protein CASSLRADTDTQYF. The chain employs TRBV5-1 and TRBJ2-3, with D unclear. V lost 1 base, J lost 2 bases, and 8 bases lay in between. CDR3 length: 14 residues. Germline loops: CDR1 SGHRS, CDR2 YFSETQ.

The genes are TRBV7-9 and TRBJ2-3; no reliable D call. Germline V gene lookup returns CDR1 SEHNR and CDR2 FQNEAQ (reference sequence). The CDR3 sequence is 10 residues long. Between the trimmed V and J ends, which lost 7 bases and 3 bases, there was a span of 2 bases. The CDR3 spells CASKTDTQYF. The CDR3 bases are TGTGCCAGCAAAACAGATACGCAGTATTTT.

This clonotype was counted between two and nine times. CDR3 protein: CSASLLQETQYF. CDR3 DNA sequence: TGCAGTGCTAGCCTACTGCAAGAGACCCAGTACTTC. V and J are TRBV20-1 and TRBJ2-5; D unresolved. Germline V lookup: CDR1 DFQATT, CDR2 SNEGSKA (reference sequence). V was pared by 3 bases and J by 2 bases, with 7 bases between. The CDR3 sequence is 12 residues long.

The J gene is TRBJ2-2, the V gene TRBV19; 9 bases match TRBD2. V shed 7 bases, J shed 6 bases, and the junction held 9 bases outside the gene matches. This CDR3 is built from 15 residues. CDR1 is LNHDA and CDR2 is SQIVND in the germline V gene (reference sequence). The CDR3 here is CASTFGTSNAGELFF. The CDR3 nucleotides read TGTGCCAGTACCTTTGGGACTAGCAACGCCGGGGAGCTGTTTTTT.

The V and J genes are TRBV2 and TRBJ2-1, with D unclear. This CDR3 is built from 13 residues. Germline lookup yields CDR1 SNHLY and CDR2 FYNNEI. Trimming stripped 6 bases from V and 9 bases from J, with 15 bases between. In nucleotides, the CDR3 is TGTGCCAGCAGCGCCCTCGTTATAGGTGAGCAGTTCTTC. Translated, it gives CASSALVIGEQFF.

The V gene is TRBV9, the J gene TRBJ2-5, with TRBD2 matching 10 bases. V lost 0 bases, J lost 1 base, and 3 bases stayed unmatched. CDR1 and CDR2 from the germline V gene are SGDLS and YYNGEE. The CDR3 loop spans 16 amino acids. In DNA form, the CDR3 reads TGTGCCAGCAGCGTAGTGGCTAGCGGGGGCCAAGAGACCCAGTACTTC. Amino acid sequence: CASSVVASGGQETQYF.

Many counts were recorded for this clonotype. The gene calls are TRBV12-3 or TRBV12-4 and TRBJ2-4; possible D gene TRBD2, 6 bases. The CDR3 loop spans 13 amino acids. Trimming shortened V by 6 bases and J by 6 bases, and 12 bases separated the two germline ends. The CDR3 here is CASSSGGRNIQYF. CDR3 DNA sequence: TGTGCCAGCAGCTCCGGAGGGAGAAACATTCAGTACTTC.

The V gene is TRBV7-2, the J gene TRBJ2-1; D is perhaps TRBD2 (6 bases). V was trimmed by 4 bases and J by 3 bases, leaving 13 bases between them. The CDR3 is made up of 15 amino acids. From germline, CDR1 is SGHTA and CDR2 FQGNSA. CDR3 bases: TGTGCCAGCAGCTCCGCGGGGACCGTCTACAATGAGCAGTTCTTC. Its translation: CASSSAGTVYNEQFF.

This clonotype was seen more than once but under ten times. V and J are TRBV10-2 and TRBJ2-1; 7 bases line up with TRBD2. Germline V CDR1 and CDR2: WSHSY, SAAADI. This CDR3 is 16 amino acids long. Unmatched junction bases numbered 8, after V lost 0 bases and J lost 6 bases. The CDR3 DNA reads as TGCGCCAGCAGTGAGTCGACTAGCAGAATAACCAATGAGCAGTTCTTC. Residues: CASSESTSRITNEQFF.

Details on this clonotype: At one of its ends the junction is not consistent with the germline gene, which may arise from a read error. V gene TRBV28 combines with J gene TRBJ1-2; 8 nucleotides line up with TRBD1. Germline CDR1 is MDHEN and CDR2 is SYDVKM. CDR3 size: 15 residues. CDR3 sequence reads: CAGSSGQGGTYGYTF. CDR3 in DNA: TGTGCCGGCAGTTCTGGACAGGGAGGAACCTATGGCTACACCTTC.

This clonotype was counted once. The V gene is TRBV29-1, the J gene TRBJ2-1; D not resolved. The CDR3 totals 10 residues. V lost 3 bases and J 13 bases, leaving 10 bases between the germline ends. From germline, CDR1 is SQVTM and CDR2 ANQGSEA. The CDR3 loop is CSVELGHQFF. Written as DNA, the CDR3 is TGCAGCGTTGAGCTGGGTCATCAGTTCTTC.

There are a few counts of this clonotype. The rearrangement uses TRBV10-1 and TRBJ2-3, with 8 positions matching TRBD2. The CDR3 is 16 residues long. Germline CDR1 reads WNHNN; CDR2 reads SYGVQD (reference sequence). Losses at the gene ends were 7 bases for V and 5 bases for J; bases not matched to a gene: 14. DNA for the CDR3: TGCGCCAGCATGAGATCCCTCGGCGGGGGGCAAGATACGCAGTATTTT. Protein: CASMRSLGGGQDTQYF.

The chain uses TRBV4-2 and TRBJ1-2; no firm D call. V was pared by 2 bases and J by 8 bases, with 12 bases between. Germline CDR1 is LGHNA and CDR2 is YNFKEQ. The CDR3 loop spans 13 amino acids. This chain's CDR3 is CASSQSDLGGYTF. Here the CDR3 DNA reads TGTGCCAGCAGCCAATCGGACCTGGGGGGCTACACCTTC.

This clonotype was counted only a few times. The junction differs from germline at one of its ends, possibly a read error. This sequence joins TRBV7-9 and TRBJ2-7, with a possible D match to TRBD2 (6 bases). The CDR3 consists of 14 residues. Germline V lookup: CDR1 SEHNR, CDR2 FQNEAQ (reference sequence). The CDR3 DNA reads TGTGCCAGCGGCTTTGGAGGGGTGAGCTACGAGCAGTACTTC. Residues: CASGFGGVSYEQYF.

Concerning this clonotype: The junction differs from germline at one of its ends, possibly a read error. This chain joins TRBV5-6 and TRBJ2-1; TRBD2 matches 13 bases. Germline loops: CDR1 SGHDT, CDR2 YYEEEE. The CDR3 runs 15 residues. The CDR3 is CAGSLVTSGGREQFF. The CDR3 region has the DNA TGTGCCGGCAGCTTGGTGACTAGCGGGGGGAGAGAGCAGTTCTTC.

This clonotype has a handful of counts. CDR3 residues: CASSLAASGVPQNTQYF. DNA for the CDR3: TGTGCCAGCAGCTTGGCGGCTAGCGGGGTTCCACAGAATACGCAGTATTTT. The chain recombines TRBV5-5 with TRBJ2-3; TRBD2 matches at 9 bases. CDR3 length: 17 residues. Germline V gene sequence: CDR1 SGHKS, CDR2 YYEKEE (reference sequence). V dropped 0 bases and J dropped 7; count of bases not matched to a gene: 12.

The chain is built from TRBV20-1 and TRBJ2-2; tentative D call: TRBD1 (6 bases). Trimming removed 2 bases from V and 2 bases from J, with 12 bases in between. The germline CDR1 and CDR2 sequences are DFQATT and SNEGSKA (reference sequence). The CDR3 covers 15 residues. The CDR3 spells CSARWGPYNTGELFF. The CDR3, as DNA: TGCAGTGCTAGATGGGGGCCCTACAACACCGGGGAGCTGTTTTTT.

This chain links TRBV5-1 with TRBJ2-1, with TRBD1 matching 8 bases. V lost 0 bases to trimming and J lost 3 bases; unmatched junction nucleotides: 5. The CDR3 loop spans 16 amino acids. Germline V gene data show CDR1 as SGHRS and CDR2 as YFSETQ. In nucleotides, the CDR3 is TGCGCCAGCAGCTTGGTGGCAGGGGGCCGCTACAATGAGCAGTTCTTC. Translated: CASSLVAGGRYNEQFF.